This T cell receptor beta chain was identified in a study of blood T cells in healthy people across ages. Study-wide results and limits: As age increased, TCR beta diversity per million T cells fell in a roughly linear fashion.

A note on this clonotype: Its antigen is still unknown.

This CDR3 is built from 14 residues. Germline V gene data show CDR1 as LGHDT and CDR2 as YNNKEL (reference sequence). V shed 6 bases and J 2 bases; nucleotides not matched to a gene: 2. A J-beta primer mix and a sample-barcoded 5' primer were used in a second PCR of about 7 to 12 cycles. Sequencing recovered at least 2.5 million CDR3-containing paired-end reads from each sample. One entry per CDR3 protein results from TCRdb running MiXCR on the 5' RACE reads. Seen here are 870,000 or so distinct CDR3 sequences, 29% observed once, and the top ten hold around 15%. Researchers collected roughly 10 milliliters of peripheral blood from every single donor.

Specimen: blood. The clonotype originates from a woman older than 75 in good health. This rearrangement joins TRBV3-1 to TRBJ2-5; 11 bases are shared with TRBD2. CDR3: CASRLAGEQETQYF. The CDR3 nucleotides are TGTGCCAGCAGACTAGCGGGGGAGCAAGAGACCCAGTACTTC.